A single sample gave rise to the 11 T cell receptor beta chains below, sequenced in a study of shared T cell receptors in the human thymus. Here immunoSEQ multiplex PCR was the method, and the copy in TCRdb shows in-frame clones only, minus some. This sample yields about 380,000 clones, of which just under 95% are seen a single time; roughly 0.02% belongs to the top ten. The specimen sequenced was thymocytes. These receptors were taken from a human donor.

J is TRBJ2-2 and V is TRBV10-1; no clear D gene. Trimming took off 5 bases at V and 0 bases at J, with 1 base between the two ends. The CDR3 spans 12 residues. Germline V gene data show CDR1 as WNHNN and CDR2 as SYGVQD (reference sequence). CDR3 protein: CASSSNTGELFF. The CDR3 DNA reads as TGCGCCAGCAGTTCGAACACCGGGGAGCTGTTTTTT.

V and J are TRBV9 and TRBJ2-1, with a weak D call TRBD2 (6 bases). V dropped 0 bases and J dropped 2 bases, with 12 bases sitting between them. The CDR3 length is 16 residues. CDR1 SGDLS and CDR2 YYNGEE come from the germline V gene. CDR3: CASSVVEGTAYNEQFF. The CDR3 DNA reads as TGTGCCAGCAGCGTAGTGGAGGGGACGGCCTACAATGAGCAGTTCTTC.

The rearrangement uses TRBV7-9 and TRBJ2-1; D is undetermined. Germline loops: CDR1 SEHNR, CDR2 FQNEAQ (reference sequence). The CDR3 has 11 amino acids. Deletions cut 8 bases from V and 8 bases from J, with 10 bases between. CDR3 loop: CASYRWDEQFF. CDR3 coding DNA: TGTGCCAGCTACCGGTGGGATGAGCAGTTCTTC.

The chain links TRBV28 to TRBJ2-3, with no clear D. Trimming took off 5 bases at V and 3 bases at J, with 15 bases between the two ends. The germline gives CDR1 MDHEN, CDR2 SYDVKM. This CDR3 is 15 amino acids long. The CDR3, as DNA: TGTGCCAGCAGTCCTACACACAGTGAGACAGATACGCAGTATTTT. This sequence encodes CASSPTHSETDTQYF.

The chain carries TRBV7-2 and TRBJ1-1; the D gene is possibly TRBD1 (6 bases). Trimming took off 4 bases at V and 7 bases at J, with 19 bases between the two ends. Germline V CDR1 and CDR2: SGHTA, FQGNSA. This CDR3 is 15 amino acids long. The CDR3 sequence is CASSSHPGGGVEAFF. CDR3 DNA sequence: TGTGCCAGCAGCTCTCACCCCGGAGGGGGGGTTGAAGCTTTCTTT.

The chain links TRBV5-4 to TRBJ2-1; either TRBD1 or TRBD2 may supply D (5 bases each). The germline gives CDR1 SGHNT, CDR2 YYREEE (reference sequence). V was pared by 4 bases and J by 9 bases, with 26 bases between. CDR3 length equals 17 residues. In DNA form, the CDR3 reads TGTGCCAGCAGCCCGGGGTTGGGGGAGTTGTTTAACGGTGAGCAGTTCTTC. This gives the protein CASSPGLGELFNGEQFF.

V and J are TRBV27 and TRBJ2-1; TRBD2 aligns across 7 bases. CDR1 and CDR2 (germline): MNHEY, SMNVEV (reference sequence). Losses at the gene ends were 0 bases for V and 7 bases for J; bases not matched to a gene: 15. The CDR3 length is 18 residues. In nucleotides, the CDR3 is TGTGCCAGCAGTTTATCTGCCCGGCGGGAGAGGAAGTGGAATGAGCAGTTCTTC. Its protein is CASSLSARRERKWNEQFF.

The chain has TRBV16 and TRBJ2-7; 8 bases align to TRBD2. There are 15 residues in the CDR3. Germline CDR1 KGHSY, CDR2 FQNENV. V trimming: 0 bases; J trimming: 4 bases; junction bases outside the gene matches: 5. The CDR3 coding sequence is TGTGCCAGCAGCCAATCGACCGGGACTAGGTACGAGCAGTACTTC. Protein: CASSQSTGTRYEQYF.

This chain joins TRBV4-3 and TRBJ1-1; possibly TRBD1 for D (6 bases). Trimming stripped 3 bases from V and 7 bases from J, with 9 bases between. This CDR3 is built from 12 residues. Germline CDR1 and CDR2: LGHNA and YSLEER. The CDR3 DNA sequence: TGCGCCAGCAGCCAGGGGGGCCATGAAGCTTTCTTT. It is translated as CASSQGGHEAFF.

The chain has TRBV6-1 and TRBJ2-1; 7 bases line up with TRBD2. The CDR3 length is 15 residues. J lost 8 bases, V lost 4 bases, and 11 bases had no gene match. CDR1 and CDR2 (germline): MNHNS, SASEGT. Here the CDR3 reads CASSVRDYKTDEQFF. In DNA form, the CDR3 reads TGTGCCAGCAGTGTCCGGGACTACAAAACGGATGAGCAGTTCTTC.

The genes are TRBV7-7 and TRBJ1-4; D possibly corresponds to TRBD1 (6 bases). The germline V and J ends were trimmed by 5 bases and 0 bases, with 13 bases remaining between them. This CDR3 is 16 amino acids long. CDR1 is SSHAT, CDR2 FNYEAQ, per germline (reference sequence). The DNA for the CDR3 is TGTGCCAGCAGCACCCCCTACAGGGCAACTAATGAAAAACTGTTTTTT. Translated, it gives CASSTPYRATNEKLFF.